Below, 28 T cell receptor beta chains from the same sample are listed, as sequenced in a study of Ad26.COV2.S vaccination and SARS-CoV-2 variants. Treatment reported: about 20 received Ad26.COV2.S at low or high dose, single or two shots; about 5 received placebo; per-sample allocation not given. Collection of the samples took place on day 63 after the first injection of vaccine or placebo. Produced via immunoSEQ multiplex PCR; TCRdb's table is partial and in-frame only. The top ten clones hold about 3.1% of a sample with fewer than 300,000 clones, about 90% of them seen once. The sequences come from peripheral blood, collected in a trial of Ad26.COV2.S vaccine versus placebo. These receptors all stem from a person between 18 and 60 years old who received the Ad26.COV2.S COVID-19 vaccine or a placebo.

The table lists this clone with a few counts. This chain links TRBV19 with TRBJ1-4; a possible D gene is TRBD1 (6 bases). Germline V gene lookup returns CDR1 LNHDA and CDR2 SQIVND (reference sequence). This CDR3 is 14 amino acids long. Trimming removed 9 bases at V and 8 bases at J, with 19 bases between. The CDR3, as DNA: TGTGCCAGCAAAGGTGGGGGGGCGCGGGAAAAACTGTTTTTT. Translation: CASKGGGAREKLFF.

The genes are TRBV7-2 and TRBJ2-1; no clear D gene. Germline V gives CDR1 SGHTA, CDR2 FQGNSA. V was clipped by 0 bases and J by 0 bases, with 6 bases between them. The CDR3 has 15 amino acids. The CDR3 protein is CASSLALDSYNEQFF. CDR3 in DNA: TGTGCCAGCAGCTTAGCTCTTGACTCCTACAATGAGCAGTTCTTC.

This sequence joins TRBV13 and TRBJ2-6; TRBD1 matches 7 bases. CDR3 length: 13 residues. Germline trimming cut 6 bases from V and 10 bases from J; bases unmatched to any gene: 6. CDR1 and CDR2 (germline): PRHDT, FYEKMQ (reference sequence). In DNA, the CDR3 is TGTGCCAGCAGACGCACAGGGGTAAACGTCCTGACTTTC. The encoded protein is CASRRTGVNVLTF.

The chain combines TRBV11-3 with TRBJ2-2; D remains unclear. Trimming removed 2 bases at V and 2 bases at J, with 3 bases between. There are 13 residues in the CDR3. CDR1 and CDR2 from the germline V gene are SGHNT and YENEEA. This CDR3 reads CASSLPNTGELFF. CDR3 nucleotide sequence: TGTGCCAGCAGCTTACCTAACACCGGGGAGCTGTTTTTT.

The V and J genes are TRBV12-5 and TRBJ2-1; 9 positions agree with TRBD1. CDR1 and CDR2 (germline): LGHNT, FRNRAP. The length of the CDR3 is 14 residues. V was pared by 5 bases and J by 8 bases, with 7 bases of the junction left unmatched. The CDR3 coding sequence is TGTGCTAGTGGTCCCCGGACAGGGGTCGATGAGCAGTTCTTC. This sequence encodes CASGPRTGVDEQFF.

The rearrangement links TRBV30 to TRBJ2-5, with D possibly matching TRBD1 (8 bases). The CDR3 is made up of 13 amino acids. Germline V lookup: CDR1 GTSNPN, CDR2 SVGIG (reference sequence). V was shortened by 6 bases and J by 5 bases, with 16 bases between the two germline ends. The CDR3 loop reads CACHTGGVETQYF. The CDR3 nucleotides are TGTGCCTGCCATACAGGGGGGGTGGAGACCCAGTACTTC.

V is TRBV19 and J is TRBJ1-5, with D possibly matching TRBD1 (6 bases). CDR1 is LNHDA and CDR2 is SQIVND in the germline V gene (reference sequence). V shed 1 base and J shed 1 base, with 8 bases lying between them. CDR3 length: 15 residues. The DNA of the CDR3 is TGTGCCAGTAGTATAGGGGGGGCGAGCAATCAGCCCCAGCATTTT. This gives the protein CASSIGGASNQPQHF.

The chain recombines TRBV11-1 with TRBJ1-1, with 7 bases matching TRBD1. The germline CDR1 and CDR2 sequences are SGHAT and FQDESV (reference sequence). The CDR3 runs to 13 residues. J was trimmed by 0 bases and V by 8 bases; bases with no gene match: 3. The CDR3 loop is CASRGQMNTEAFF. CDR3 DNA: TGTGCCAGCCGGGGACAGATGAACACTGAAGCTTTCTTT.

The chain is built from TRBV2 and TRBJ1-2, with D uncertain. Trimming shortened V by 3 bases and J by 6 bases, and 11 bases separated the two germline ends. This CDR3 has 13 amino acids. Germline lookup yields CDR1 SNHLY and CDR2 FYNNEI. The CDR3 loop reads CASSDQPLDGYTF. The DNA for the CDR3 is TGTGCCAGCAGTGACCAGCCACTAGATGGCTACACCTTC.

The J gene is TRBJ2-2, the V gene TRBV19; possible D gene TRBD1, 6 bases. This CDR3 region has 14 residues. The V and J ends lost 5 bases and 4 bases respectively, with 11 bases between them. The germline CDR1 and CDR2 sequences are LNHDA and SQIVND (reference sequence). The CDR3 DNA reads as TGTGCCAGTAGTTTAACAGGGTTCACCGGGGAGCTGTTTTTT. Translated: CASSLTGFTGELFF.

CDR3 nucleotides: TGTGCCAGCAGCCAAGGAAGGAGCAGCTACACCTTC. The encoded protein is CASSQGRSSYTF. This sequence joins TRBV3-1 (or the pseudogene TRBV3-2) and TRBJ1-2; D is unresolved. V lost 1 base, J lost 9 bases, and 9 bases lay in between. The CDR3 extends over 12 amino acids. From germline, CDR1 is LGHDT and CDR2 YNNKEL (reference sequence).

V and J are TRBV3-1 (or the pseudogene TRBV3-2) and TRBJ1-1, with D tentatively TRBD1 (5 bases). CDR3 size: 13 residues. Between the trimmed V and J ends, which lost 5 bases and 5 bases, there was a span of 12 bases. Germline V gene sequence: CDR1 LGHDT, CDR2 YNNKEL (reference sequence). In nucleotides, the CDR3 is TGTGCCAGCAGCAAGACCGGGGGAACTGAAGCTTTCTTT. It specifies CASSKTGGTEAFF.

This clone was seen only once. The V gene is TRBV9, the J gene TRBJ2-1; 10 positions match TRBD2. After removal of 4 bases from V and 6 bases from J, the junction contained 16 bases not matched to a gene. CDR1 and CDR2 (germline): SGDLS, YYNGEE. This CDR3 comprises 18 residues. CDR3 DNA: TGTGCCAGCAGCCCCCGACCAGATAGCGGGGGGCGGGGCAATGAGCAGTTCTTC. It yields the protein CASSPRPDSGGRGNEQFF. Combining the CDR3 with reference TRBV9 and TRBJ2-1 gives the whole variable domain DSGVTQTPKHLITATGQRVTLRCSPRSGDLSVYWYQQSLDQGLQFLIQYYNGEERAKGNILERFSAQQFPDLHSELNLSSLELGDSALYFCASSPRPDSGGRGNEQFFGPGTRLTVL.

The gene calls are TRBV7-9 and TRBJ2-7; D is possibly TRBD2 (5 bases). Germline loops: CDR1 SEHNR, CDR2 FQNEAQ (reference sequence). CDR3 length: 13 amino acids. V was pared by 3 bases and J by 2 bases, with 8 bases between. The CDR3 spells CASSFTGAYEQYF. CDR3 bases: TGTGCCAGCAGCTTCACCGGGGCCTACGAGCAGTACTTC.

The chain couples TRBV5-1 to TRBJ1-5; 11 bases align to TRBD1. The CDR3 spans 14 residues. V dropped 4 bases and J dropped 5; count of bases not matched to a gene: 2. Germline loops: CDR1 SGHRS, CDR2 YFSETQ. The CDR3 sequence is CASSPGQGDQPQHF. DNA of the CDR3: TGCGCCAGCAGCCCGGGACAGGGGGATCAGCCCCAGCATTTT. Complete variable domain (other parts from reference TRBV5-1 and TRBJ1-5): KAGVTQTPRYLIKTRGQQVTLSCSPISGHRSVSWYQQTPGQGLQFLFEYFSETQRNKGNFPGRFSGRQFSNSRSEMNVSTLELGDSALYLCASSPGQGDQPQHFGDGTRLSIL.

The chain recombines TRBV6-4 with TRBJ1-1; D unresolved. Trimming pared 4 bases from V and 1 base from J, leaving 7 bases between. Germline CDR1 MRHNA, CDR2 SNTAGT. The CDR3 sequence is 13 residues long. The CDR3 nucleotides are TGTGCCAGCAGTGCCAACACGAACACTGAAGCTTTCTTT. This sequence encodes CASSANTNTEAFF.

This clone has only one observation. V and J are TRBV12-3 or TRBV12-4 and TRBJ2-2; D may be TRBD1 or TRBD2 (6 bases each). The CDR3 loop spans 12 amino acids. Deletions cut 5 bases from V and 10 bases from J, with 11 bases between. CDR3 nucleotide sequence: TGTGCCAGCAGTGATGCGGGACAGGAGCTGTTTTTT. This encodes CASSDAGQELFF.

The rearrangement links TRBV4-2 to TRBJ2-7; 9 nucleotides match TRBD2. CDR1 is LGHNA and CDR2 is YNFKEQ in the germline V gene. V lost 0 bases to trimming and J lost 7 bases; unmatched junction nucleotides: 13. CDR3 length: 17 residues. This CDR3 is CASSQDRGGTSREEQYF. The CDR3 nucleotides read TGTGCCAGCAGCCAAGATCGTGGCGGGACTAGCCGCGAGGAGCAGTACTTC.

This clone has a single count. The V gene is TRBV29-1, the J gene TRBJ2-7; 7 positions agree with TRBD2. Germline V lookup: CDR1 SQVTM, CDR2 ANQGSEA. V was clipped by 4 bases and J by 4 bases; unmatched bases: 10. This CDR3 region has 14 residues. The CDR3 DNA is TGCAGCGTTGGTTCGACAGCGGGGCAATACGAGCAGTACTTC. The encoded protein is CSVGSTAGQYEQYF.

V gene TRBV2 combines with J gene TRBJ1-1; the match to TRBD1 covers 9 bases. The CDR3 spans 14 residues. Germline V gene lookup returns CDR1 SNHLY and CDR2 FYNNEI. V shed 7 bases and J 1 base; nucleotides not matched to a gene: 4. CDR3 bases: TGTGCCAGCATTACAGGGGGCGGGAACACTGAAGCTTTCTTT. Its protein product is CASITGGGNTEAFF.

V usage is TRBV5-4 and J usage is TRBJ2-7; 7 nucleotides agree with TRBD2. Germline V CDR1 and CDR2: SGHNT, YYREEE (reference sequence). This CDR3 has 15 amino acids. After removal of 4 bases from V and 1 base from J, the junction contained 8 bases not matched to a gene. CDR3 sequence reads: CASSIQRGESYEQYF. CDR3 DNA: TGTGCCAGCAGCATACAGCGGGGAGAATCCTACGAGCAGTACTTC.

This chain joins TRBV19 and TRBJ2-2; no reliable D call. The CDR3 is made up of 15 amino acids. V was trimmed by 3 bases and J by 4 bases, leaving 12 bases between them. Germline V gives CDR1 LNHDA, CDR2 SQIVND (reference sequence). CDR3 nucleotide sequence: TGTGCCAGTAGTATGCGGCTAGTAGGCACCGGGGAGCTGTTTTTT. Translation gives CASSMRLVGTGELFF.

The CDR3 loop is CASRTGLAGYNEQFF. The CDR3 coding sequence is TGCGCCAGCAGAACCGGACTAGCGGGATACAATGAGCAGTTCTTC. The gene calls are TRBV4-1 and TRBJ2-1; 12 bases line up with TRBD2. Germline V lookup: CDR1 MGHRA, CDR2 YSYEKL. This CDR3 region has 15 residues. V gave up 6 bases and J gave up 4 bases; unmatched junction bases: 4.

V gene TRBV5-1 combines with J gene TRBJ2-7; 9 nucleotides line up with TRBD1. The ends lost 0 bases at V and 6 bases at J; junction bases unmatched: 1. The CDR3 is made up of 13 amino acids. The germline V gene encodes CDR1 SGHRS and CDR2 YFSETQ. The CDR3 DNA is TGCGCCAGCAGCTTGGAGGACAGGGGCGAGCAGTACTTC. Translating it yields CASSLEDRGEQYF.

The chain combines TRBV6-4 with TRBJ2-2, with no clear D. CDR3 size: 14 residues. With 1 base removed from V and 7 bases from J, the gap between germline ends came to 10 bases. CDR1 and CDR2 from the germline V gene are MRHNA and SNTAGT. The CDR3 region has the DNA TGTGCCAGCAGTGACTTTCTAGGGATCGGGGAGCTGTTTTTT. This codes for CASSDFLGIGELFF.

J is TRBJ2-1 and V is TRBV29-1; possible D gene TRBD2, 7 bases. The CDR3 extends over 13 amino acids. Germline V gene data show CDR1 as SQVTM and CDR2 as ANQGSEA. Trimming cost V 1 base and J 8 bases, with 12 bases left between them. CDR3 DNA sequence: TGCAGCGTTGAAGGTGGGAGGGGGGATGAGCAGTTCTTC. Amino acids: CSVEGGRGDEQFF.

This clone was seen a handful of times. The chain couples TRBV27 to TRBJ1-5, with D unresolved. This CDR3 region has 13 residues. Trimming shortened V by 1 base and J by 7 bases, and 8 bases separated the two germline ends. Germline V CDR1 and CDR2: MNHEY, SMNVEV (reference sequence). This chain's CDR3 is CASSLYPGQPQHF. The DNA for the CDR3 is TGTGCCAGCAGTTTATATCCGGGGCAGCCCCAGCATTTT.

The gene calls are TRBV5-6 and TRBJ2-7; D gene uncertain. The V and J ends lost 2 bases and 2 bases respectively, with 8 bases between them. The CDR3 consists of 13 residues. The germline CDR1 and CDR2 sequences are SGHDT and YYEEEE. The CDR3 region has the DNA TGTGCCAGCAGCTTTGGGCGGCCCTACGAGCAGTACTTC. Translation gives CASSFGRPYEQYF. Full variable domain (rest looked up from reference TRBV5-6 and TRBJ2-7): DAGVTQSPTHLIKTRGQQVTLRCSPKSGHDTVSWYQQALGQGPQFIFQYYEEEERQRGNFPDRFSGHQFPNYSSELNVNALLLGDSALYLCASSFGRPYEQYFGPGTRLTVT.